The 15 T cell receptor beta chains reported below all come from one sample, sequenced in a study of T cell responses to AZD1222 COVID-19 vaccine. Using immunoSEQ multiplex PCR, the repertoire was profiled, and TCRdb retains in-frame clones only, with some absent. Seen here are 140,000 to 150,000 clones, 85% to 95% observed once, and the top ten hold 4.5% to 5.5%. The sequencing used peripheral blood, collected on day 0 of AZD1222 vaccination. The source of these receptors is an adult in good health.

CDR3 residues: CASGSQGFASVSNTGELFF. The CDR3 nucleotides are TGCGCCAGCGGGTCCCAGGGGTTCGCTAGCGTTTCGAACACCGGGGAGCTGTTTTTT. The V and J genes are TRBV23-1 and TRBJ2-2; either TRBD1 or TRBD2 may supply D (6 bases each). TRBV23-1 is recorded as an ORF, its role being uncertain. The CDR3 length is 19 residues. V lost 8 bases to trimming and J lost 0 bases, with 25 bases between them.

J is TRBJ1-1 and V is TRBV6-4; D call uncertain. This CDR3 is built from 14 residues. From germline, CDR1 is MRHNA and CDR2 SNTAGT. V was cut by 5 bases and J by 1 base, with 11 bases left in between. In DNA, the CDR3 is TGTGCCAGCAGTCGGCACGGCTCGAACACTGAAGCTTTCTTT. It translates to CASSRHGSNTEAFF.

V usage is TRBV29-1 and J usage is TRBJ1-1; possible D gene TRBD1, 5 bases. Deletions cut 3 bases from V and 4 bases from J, with 15 bases between. CDR3 length equals 14 residues. Per the germline V gene, CDR1 is SQVTM and CDR2 is ANQGSEA. CDR3 bases: TGCAGCGTTGAGGCAGGCCCCGGGGGCACTGAAGCTTTCTTT. Translation: CSVEAGPGGTEAFF.

This chain uses TRBV2 with TRBJ2-7; 8 nucleotides line up with TRBD1. The CDR3 consists of 18 residues. The J segment lost 0 bases and the V segment lost 7 bases, leaving 17 bases of the junction unmatched. From germline, CDR1 is SNHLY and CDR2 FYNNEI. CDR3 coding DNA: TGTGCCAGCAAGAGACAGGGGCTATCTAGCGCAAACTCCTACGAGCAGTACTTC. Translating it yields CASKRQGLSSANSYEQYF.

For this clone: The sample has other DNA sequences that encode this CDR3 too. The V and J genes are TRBV30 and TRBJ1-2, with TRBD1 as a possible D gene (5 bases). CDR3 length: 13 residues. The germline gives CDR1 GTSNPN, CDR2 SVGIG (reference sequence). Trimming removed 0 bases from V and 5 bases from J, with 10 bases in between. As DNA, the CDR3 is TGTGCCTGGAGTGTACTTCAGGGTTATGGCTACACCTTC. It codes for CAWSVLQGYGYTF. Variable domain in full (rest from reference TRBV30 and TRBJ1-2): SQTIHQWPATLVQPVGSPLSLECTVEGTSNPNLYWYRQAAGRGLQLLFYSVGIGQISSEVPQNLSASRPQDRQFILSSKKLLLSDSGFYLCAWSVLQGYGYTFGSGTRLTVV.

Details on this clone: The sample has other DNA sequences that encode this CDR3 too. This rearrangement joins TRBV2 to TRBJ2-7; D is uncertain. Germline-derived CDR1 and CDR2 are SNHLY and FYNNEI. The CDR3 is made up of 12 amino acids. V lost 3 bases and J lost 4, with 7 bases in between. DNA for the CDR3: TGTGCCAGCAGTGAGCAGGCGTACGAGCAGTACTTC. This codes for CASSEQAYEQYF. The full variable domain, rest sourced from reference TRBV2 and TRBJ2-7, is EPEVTQTPSHQVTQMGQEVILRCVPISNHLYFYWYRQILGQKVEFLVSFYNNEISEKSEIFDDQFSVERPDGSNFTLKIRSTKLEDSAMYFCASSEQAYEQYFGPGTRLTVT.

The rearrangement joins TRBV30 to TRBJ2-1; 8 bases agree with TRBD2. The CDR3 covers 14 residues. From germline, CDR1 is GTSNPN and CDR2 SVGIG (reference sequence). V lost 8 bases and J lost 0; bases outside the gene matches: 6. The CDR3 spells CASGRESSYNEQFF. In nucleotides, the CDR3 is TGTGCCAGCGGGAGAGAAAGCTCCTACAATGAGCAGTTCTTC.

The rearrangement links TRBV20-1 to TRBJ1-2, with a weak D call TRBD1 (5 bases). Per germline, CDR1 DFQATT and CDR2 SNEGSKA (reference sequence). The CDR3 runs to 11 residues. V lost 6 bases and J 8 bases, leaving 13 bases between the germline ends. The CDR3 sequence: CSAPGEGGYTF. The DNA for the CDR3 is TGCAGTGCCCCGGGGGAGGGAGGCTACACCTTC.

The chain couples TRBV19 to TRBJ1-2; D might be TRBD1 (6 bases). Per germline, CDR1 LNHDA and CDR2 SQIVND (reference sequence). The CDR3 runs to 17 residues. V was pared by 5 bases and J by 6 bases, with 25 bases between. CDR3 sequence: CASSSREPGQGPHGYTF. The DNA for the CDR3 is TGTGCCAGTAGTTCGCGAGAGCCGGGACAAGGGCCTCATGGCTACACCTTC.

The chain combines TRBV3-1 (or the pseudogene TRBV3-2) with TRBJ1-6; D uncertain. The germline V gene encodes CDR1 LGHDT and CDR2 YNNKEL (reference sequence). With 2 bases removed from V and 5 bases from J, the gap between germline ends came to 13 bases. The CDR3 has 16 amino acids. The CDR3 DNA reads TGTGCCAGCAGCCAATTTCTCGGGTCTAATAATTCACCCCTCCACTTT. Translation: CASSQFLGSNNSPLHF.

On this clone itself: Other DNA sequences of this sample code for an identical CDR3. The chain couples TRBV5-1 to TRBJ2-1; D uncertain. The CDR3 spans 15 residues. V lost 0 bases and J 1 base, leaving 8 bases between the germline ends. CDR1 and CDR2 (germline): SGHRS, YFSETQ. CDR3 DNA: TGCGCCAGCAGCTTGGATGGTTCATCCTACAATGAGCAGTTCTTC. This codes for CASSLDGSSYNEQFF.

The genes are TRBV29-1 and TRBJ1-3; D perhaps matches TRBD1 (6 bases). This CDR3 spans 18 amino acids. Looked up from germline, CDR1 is SQVTM and CDR2 is ANQGSEA. The germline V and J ends were trimmed by 0 bases and 0 bases, with 18 bases remaining between them. The CDR3: CSVEDGGGGAHSGNTIYF. In DNA form, the CDR3 reads TGCAGCGTTGAAGATGGCGGTGGGGGGGCCCACTCTGGAAACACCATATATTTT.

V gene TRBV12-3 or TRBV12-4 combines with J gene TRBJ2-7, with D possibly being TRBD2 (6 bases). Trimming left V 7 bases short and J 5 bases short, with 15 bases between. The CDR3 runs to 13 residues. The CDR3 region is CASTRLVNDEQYF. CDR3 nucleotides: TGTGCCAGCACCCGACTAGTTAACGACGAGCAGTACTTC.

On this clone itself: Other DNA sequences in the same sample also yield this CDR3. J is TRBJ1-1 and V is TRBV5-1; D may be TRBD1 (5 bases). V was pared by 1 base and J by 1 base, with 5 bases between. Germline CDR1 and CDR2: SGHRS and YFSETQ. The CDR3 spans 13 residues. The chain's CDR3 is CASSLTGNTEAFF. The CDR3, as DNA: TGCGCCAGCAGCTTGACAGGGAACACTGAAGCTTTCTTT.

This chain uses TRBV29-1 with TRBJ2-1, with 11 positions matching TRBD2. Germline V CDR1 and CDR2: SQVTM, ANQGSEA. CDR3 length equals 19 residues. The trim removed 8 bases at V and 0 bases at J, leaving 18 bases unmatched. The CDR3 DNA sequence: TGCAGCAGGAACTCCGGGACTAGCGGAGTACCGAGCTCCTACAATGAGCAGTTCTTC. This gives the protein CSRNSGTSGVPSSYNEQFF.